This T cell receptor beta chain comes out of a study of CD4 T cells in relation to SARS-CoV-2 and coronaviruses. Study summary: Controls used an HIV-1 Nef peptide pool or no peptide.

Clones were sequenced by immunoSEQ multiplex PCR, and TCRdb holds only the in-frame ones, with some missing. The data show about 29,000 clones, about 73% seen once. Before the COVID-19 pandemic, during about 2010-2018, CD4+ T cells were taken from unexposed donors. CD4+ T cells were isolated from the cells after about nine days of culture. Testing used SARS-CoV-2 S/N and four cold-coronavirus spikes on unexposed-donor CD4+ T cells, cells permitting. Trimming removed 2 bases from V and 5 bases from J; junction bases left unmatched: 4. The CDR3 length is 14 residues. Germline values: CDR1 SGHTA, CDR2 FQGNSA. A few counts support this clone. Its specificity is unknown.

V gene TRBV7-2 combines with J gene TRBJ2-5; 8 bases match TRBD2. The receptor's source is a human donor in good health. Sequencing was performed on CD4+ T cells from PBMCs, cultured in vitro. In DNA, the CDR3 is TGTGCCAGCAGCTTATGGTCTAGCGGGGAGACCCAGTACTTC. Its protein is CASSLWSSGETQYF.